The clone carrying this T cell receptor beta chain was seen at least ten times. As yet, its antigen is unknown. For TCRbeta, the library was prepared with unique molecular identifiers. One entry per CDR3 protein results from TCRdb running MiXCR on the PCR reads. The repertoire holds around 600,000 distinct CDR3 sequences, with 20% to 25% as singletons. This sample was taken from a study of T-cell reconstitution after alpha-beta-depleted transplantation in children. Trimming stripped 6 bases from V and 3 bases from J, with 8 bases between. The CDR3 runs to 12 residues. Whole-study findings and limits: Recipient T cells and thymic progenitors that survived gave rise to the high TCRbeta diversity observed at day 60 in some patients. As was reported, about two months after transplant, alpha-beta T cells came from several hundred expanded graft clones. At the one-year point after transplant, T-cell counts and TCRbeta diversity were found to come mostly from T cells that had been newly produced.

The chain carries TRBV12-3 or TRBV12-4 and TRBJ2-5; D possibly corresponds to TRBD1 (5 bases). This TCR derives from a boy less than two years old who had a stem cell transplant for acute myeloid leukemia, so the T cells may come from the graft donor. Source: PBMCs, mostly from graft donor cells, taken 360 days after TCRalphabeta/CD19-depleted stem cell transplant. The CDR3 loop reads CASSTTEETQYF. CDR3 coding DNA: TGTGCCAGCAGCACGACAGAAGAGACCCAGTACTTC.